This T cell receptor beta chain was recovered during a study of cytomegalovirus exposure and HLA in healthy donors. As for the study in general: As an earlier analysis found, roughly 180 million T cells yielded about 120 million unique TCR beta sequences.

With 60 Vbeta and 13 Jbeta primers, the PCR was carried out. Measured with immunoSEQ multiplex PCR; TCRdb has only the in-frame clones, and not every one. The profile covers some 120,000 clones, with approximately 80% appearing a single time and 2.5% to 3% taken by the ten largest. Germline V CDR1 and CDR2: MNHEY, SVGAGI. V gave up 2 bases and J gave up 4 bases, with 14 bases separating them. The CDR3 runs to 15 residues. This rearrangement joins TRBV6-5 to TRBJ1-2; D might be TRBD1 (5 bases). This clonotype was sampled from a man aged 30 to 39 in good health and CMV-seronegative. The sequenced sample was PBMCs. The CDR3 nucleotides read TGTGCCAGCAGTTACCAGCAGGGATATGGCTATGGCTACACCTTC. Protein product: CASSYQQGYGYGYTF.